This is a list of T cell receptor beta chains from one sample in a study of blood T cell repertoires in COVID-19. Data came from immunoSEQ multiplex PCR; TCRdb stores just in-frame clones and leaves some out. The sample contains around 100,000 clones, 70% to 80% of which appear only once. The sample taken for sequencing was peripheral blood. All receptors derive from a woman between 65 and 79 years old with acute or convalescent COVID-19. Each CDR3 is given with its conserved first and last residue. A D gene is named only where the DNA matches it firmly. Part of the rows lack a size; the others show once, few, many or a class for expanded clones.

j_call | d_call | v_call | clone_size | cdr3_nt | cdr3_aa
TRBJ1-1 | . | TRBV19 | . | TGTGCCAGTAGTATGGGCACAGTAGTCACTGAAGCTTTCTTT | CASSMGTVVTEAFF
TRBJ2-2 | TRBD2 | TRBV28 | . | TGTGCCAGCAGTTCCCCCGGGGGGTCGGTGTCCGGGGAGCTGTTTTTT | CASSSPGGSVSGELFF
TRBJ1-3 | . | TRBV28 | . | TGTGCCAGCATCGAACCTTTTGGGCGGGCGGGAAACACCATATATTTT | CASIEPFGRAGNTIYF
TRBJ2-4 | TRBD1 | TRBV15 | . | TGTGCCACCAGCCCAGCCCGGGACAGGGGAATCAGGGGGGACATTCAGTACTTC | CATSPARDRGIRGDIQYF
TRBJ2-3 | TRBD2 | TRBV14 | . | TGTGCCAGCAGCCCCCTGGGGAGGGGCCGAGATACGCAGTATTTT | CASSPLGRGRDTQYF
TRBJ1-2 | . | TRBV19 | . | TGTGCCAGTAGCCCCCCGGACAGAAATAACTATGGCTACACCTTC | CASSPPDRNNYGYTF
TRBJ2-7 | . | TRBV5-1 | . | TGCGCCAGCAGCTTCGAGGGGGACTCCTACGAGCAGTACTTC | CASSFEGDSYEQYF
TRBJ1-4 | TRBD1 | TRBV7-9 | . | TGTGCCAGCAGCTACCTGACAGGGCCGGTCACAACTAATGAAAAACTGTTTTTT | CASSYLTGPVTTNEKLFF
TRBJ1-1 | . | TRBV5-1 | . | TGCGCCAGCGCGCAGGGGATGAACACTGAAGCTTTCTTT | CASAQGMNTEAFF
TRBJ1-5 | . | TRBV28 | . | TGTGCCAGCAGTAGATCAGGGACTGATCAGCCCCAGCATTTT | CASSRSGTDQPQHF
TRBJ1-2 | . | TRBV19 | . | TGTGCCAGTAGTATCTCAGGGGACTATGGCTACACCTTC | CASSISGDYGYTF
TRBJ1-3 | . | TRBV11-3 | . | TGTGCCAGCGCAGACTCTGGAAACACCATATATTTT | CASADSGNTIYF
TRBJ1-2 | TRBD1 | TRBV29-1 | . | TGCAGCGTTCCCGGACAGGTTGGCGGCTACACCTTC | CSVPGQVGGYTF
TRBJ1-6 | . | TRBV11-3 | . | TGTGCCAGCAGCTCCGGGAGCTTTGGGGGTACACCCCTCCACTTT | CASSSGSFGGTPLHF
TRBJ2-5 | TRBD2 | TRBV5-1 | few | TGCGCCAGCAGCTTGGCCCAGCGGGGGCCCCAAGAGACCCAGTACTTC | CASSLAQRGPQETQYF
TRBJ1-4 | TRBD1 | TRBV23-1 | . | TGCGCCAGCAGTCAATCCCGGGACAGTACTAATGAAAAACTGTTTTTT | CASSQSRDSTNEKLFF
TRBJ1-6 | . | TRBV6-5 | few | TGTGCCAGCAGTATGCGGACAGAGAATAATTCACCCCTCCACTTT | CASSMRTENNSPLHF
TRBJ1-5 | . | TRBV11-1 | . | TGTGCCAGCAGCCCATCGGCGGGGGAGGGACAGCCCCAGCATTTT | CASSPSAGEGQPQHF
TRBJ1-6 | . | TRBV4-2 | . | TGTGCCAGCAGCCAAGAAGGGGGAATGGGGTCACCCCTCCACTTT | CASSQEGGMGSPLHF
TRBJ1-2 | . | TRBV6-5 | few | TGTGCCAGCAGTCCAGGGATAGTCTATGGCTACACCTTC | CASSPGIVYGYTF
TRBJ1-5 | . | TRBV19 | few | TGTGCCAGTTACCCAGGGTACGATCAGCCCCAGCATTTT | CASYPGYDQPQHF
TRBJ2-2 | . | TRBV24-1 | . | TGTGCCACCAGTGATTTCTCCGGGGGGCGAACCGGGGAGCTGTTTTTT | CATSDFSGGRTGELFF
TRBJ2-1 | TRBD2 | TRBV30 | . | TGTGCCTGGAGCGTCGCGGGAGATCCCAATGAGCAGTTCTTC | CAWSVAGDPNEQFF
TRBJ1-2 | TRBD1 | TRBV14 | few | TGTGCCAGCAGCCAAGATCCCCGGACAGGGGGTGACTATGGCTACACCTTC | CASSQDPRTGGDYGYTF
TRBJ1-1 | . | TRBV10-1 | . | TGCGCCAGCAGCGACGCCCGGAGCGCTGAAGCTTTCTTT | CASSDARSAEAFF
TRBJ1-5 | TRBD1 | TRBV10-3 | few | TGTGCCATCAGCAACCGACCCGGGACAGGGGCCTTCTATCAGCCCCAGCATTTT | CAISNRPGTGAFYQPQHF
TRBJ2-4 | . | TRBV19 | . | TGTGCCAGTAGTATAGGGTCGGACATGCCCATTCAGTACTTC | CASSIGSDMPIQYF
TRBJ2-1 | . | TRBV10-2 | . | TGCGCCAGCAGTGAGTCGGGGGGGGGCCGTTTAAATGAGCAGTTCTTC | CASSESGGGRLNEQFF
TRBJ2-1 | TRBD1 | TRBV25-1 | . | TGTGCCAGCAAGGACACTACAGGGGCGTCCTACAATGAGCAGTTCTTC | CASKDTTGASYNEQFF
TRBJ1-6 | TRBD1 | TRBV7-9 | few | TGTGCCAGCAGCCCTTCAGGGGGTAGCCTCCACTTT | CASSPSGGSLHF
TRBJ1-2 | TRBD1 | TRBV27 | . | TGTGCCAGCAGTTTCGATCGACAGGGGATTGTTGATGGCTACACCTTC | CASSFDRQGIVDGYTF
TRBJ2-2 | . | TRBV29-1 | . | TGCAGCGTTCGTAAATCCGCGAACACCGGGGAGCTGTTTTTT | CSVRKSANTGELFF
TRBJ1-1 | . | TRBV5-4 | . | TGTGCCAGCAGCCTTGGAGGTATCGGGGGCACTGAAGCTTTCTTT | CASSLGGIGGTEAFF
TRBJ1-2 | TRBD1 | TRBV6-2/TRBV6-3 | . | TGTGCCAGCAGTTACTCGATTGGGACAGGGGTTTCTGGTGGCTACACCTTC | CASSYSIGTGVSGGYTF
TRBJ1-6 | TRBD1 | TRBV27 | . | TGTGCCAGCAGGGGATCCGGCAGGGGGCATTCACCCCTCCACTTT | CASRGSGRGHSPLHF
TRBJ1-6 | . | TRBV2 | . | TGTGCCAGCAGGGTCGAGAGCTCCTATAATTCACCCCTCCACTTT | CASRVESSYNSPLHF
TRBJ1-3 | . | TRBV6-5 | . | TGTGCCAGCAGCCCGACAAGCACCAGAAACACCATATATTTT | CASSPTSTRNTIYF
TRBJ2-7 | . | TRBV11-2 | . | TGTGCCAGCGCCGGGGCGGGGTACGAGCAGTACTTC | CASAGAGYEQYF
TRBJ2-1 | . | TRBV18 | . | TGTGCCAGCTCACCACTCAGGGGCAATGAGCAGTTCTTC | CASSPLRGNEQFF
TRBJ1-3 | . | TRBV14 | few | TGTGCCAGCAGCCAAGGCGAGAGGCGGGGGGCTGGAAACACCATATATTTT | CASSQGERRGAGNTIYF
TRBJ2-5 | . | TRBV7-2 | . | TGTGCCAGCAGCTTAACCCAGGATCGGGGAATGTTCCAAGAGACCCAGTACTTC | CASSLTQDRGMFQETQYF
TRBJ1-2 | TRBD1 | TRBV27 | . | TGTGCCAGCAGTTTGGGACAGGGGTATGGCCATGGCTACACCTTC | CASSLGQGYGHGYTF
TRBJ1-5 | TRBD1 | TRBV5-5 | . | TGTGCCAGCAGGGGGACAGGGGATTATCAGCCCCAGCATTTT | CASRGTGDYQPQHF
TRBJ2-5 | . | TRBV3-1/TRBV3-2 | . | TGTGCCAGCAGCCTCAACCGGGGTAGGGAGACCCAGTACTTC | CASSLNRGRETQYF